Below, 2 T cell receptor beta chains from the same sample are listed, as sequenced in a study of T cell repertoires in cytomegalovirus infection. In TCRdb, the reads were re-called with MiXCR into one record per CDR3 protein. The table lists 250,000 to 400,000 distinct CDR3 sequences, around a quarter of them singletons. The antigens for these receptors are not known. Source: cultured PBMCs, taken from culture after CMV antigen stimulation. The receptors were gathered from a human donor in good health (CMV status not recorded). Some clones in this sample may be carry-over from other donors' samples.

This clonotype appeared a few times. The chain uses TRBV7-6 and TRBJ2-3, with 16 bases lining up with TRBD2. J lost 2 bases, V lost 5 bases, and 13 bases had no gene match. The CDR3 spans 20 residues. Germline-derived CDR1 and CDR2 are SGHVS and FNYEAQ. In DNA, the CDR3 is TGTGCCAGCAGCCAGGCGCTTGGGACTAGCGGGAGGGCCGACACAGATACGCAGTATTTT. It codes for CASSQALGTSGRADTDTQYF. The full variable domain, completed using reference TRBV7-6 and TRBJ2-3, is GAGVSQSPRYKVTKRGQDVALRCDPISGHVSLYWYRQALGQGPEFLTYFNYEAQQDKSGLPNDRFSAERPEGSISTLTIQRTEQRDSAMYRCASSQALGTSGRADTDTQYFGPGTRLTVL.

This clonotype has more than one count but fewer than ten. This chain links TRBV11-2 with TRBJ2-2; D unresolved. This CDR3 region has 14 residues. Germline V gives CDR1 SGHAT, CDR2 FQNNGV. V shed 5 bases and J shed 4 bases, with 11 bases lying between them. In DNA, the CDR3 is TGTGCCAGCAGCCCCCAATTGCGCACCGGGGAGCTGTTTTTT. Its protein product is CASSPQLRTGELFF.